Listed here are 5 T cell receptor beta chains from one sample, sequenced in a study of neurological immune-mediated disorders. TCRdb passed the 5' RACE reads through MiXCR, listing each CDR3 protein once. The sample lists about 10,000 distinct CDR3 sequences, 22% occurring once. Sequenced input: CD8+ T cells from blood. The receptors here all came from a woman between 40 and 50 years old with multiple sclerosis.

This clonotype was recorded a few times. V gene TRBV5-1 combines with J gene TRBJ2-1; 9 bases are a match to TRBD2. The V gene's germline CDR1 is SGHRS and CDR2 YFSETQ. This CDR3 has 16 residues. V was pared by 2 bases and J by 4 bases, with 7 bases of the junction left unmatched. CDR3 loop: CASSFRAGGLYNEQFF. CDR3 bases: TGCGCCAGCAGCTTTCGAGCGGGGGGCCTGTACAATGAGCAGTTCTTC.

The chain has TRBV20-1 and TRBJ1-1; unclear D gene. Trimming shortened V by 0 bases and J by 5 bases, and 16 bases separated the two germline ends. Germline V gives CDR1 DFQATT, CDR2 SNEGSKA (reference sequence). The CDR3 extends over 15 amino acids. This chain's CDR3 is CSARDRTGPRTEAFF. CDR3 DNA: TGCAGTGCTAGAGATAGAACGGGCCCGCGGACTGAAGCTTTCTTT.

This clonotype is deemed medium-sized (0.01 to 0.1%). The chain recombines TRBV29-1 with TRBJ2-1; D gene uncertain. Between the trimmed V and J ends, which lost 3 bases and 7 bases, there was a span of 10 bases. Germline V gene sequence: CDR1 SQVTM, CDR2 ANQGSEA. The CDR3 spans 12 residues. CDR3 coding DNA: TGCAGCGTTGAGGCCAGCTATAATGAGCAGTTCTTC. This gives the protein CSVEASYNEQFF.

In its sample, this clonotype is medium-sized. The J gene is TRBJ1-1, the V gene TRBV9; 9 bases fit TRBD1. CDR1 is SGDLS, CDR2 YYNGEE, per germline. The CDR3 totals 14 residues. J was trimmed by 4 bases and V by 4 bases; bases with no gene match: 5. This CDR3 is CASSLDRGGTEAFF. Here the CDR3 DNA reads TGTGCCAGCAGCTTAGACAGGGGGGGCACTGAAGCTTTCTTT. The full variable domain, in which reference TRBV9 and TRBJ1-1 provide the parts outside the CDR3, is DSGVTQTPKHLITATGQRVTLRCSPRSGDLSVYWYQQSLDQGLQFLIQYYNGEERAKGNILERFSAQQFPDLHSELNLSSLELGDSALYFCASSLDRGGTEAFFGQGTRLTVV.

By its share, this clonotype is medium-sized. This rearrangement joins TRBV5-6 to TRBJ1-1; D not certain. The V gene lost 0 bases and the J gene lost 0 bases, with 6 bases spanning the gap. This CDR3 spans 14 amino acids. Germline assignment: CDR1 SGHDT and CDR2 YYEEEE. The CDR3 nucleotides are TGTGCCAGCAGCTTGGGAGGATTGAACACTGAAGCTTTCTTT. This translates into CASSLGGLNTEAFF.